The rows below give T cell receptor beta chains drawn from one sample of a study of T cell repertoires in cytomegalovirus infection. From the reads, TCRdb called clonotypes with MiXCR, one entry per CDR3 protein. The table records some 77,000 distinct CDR3 sequences, 3% to 4.5% of them present only once. Sequenced input: PBMCs. The receptors derive from a human donor in good health (CMV status not recorded). Some clones in this sample may be carry-over from other donors' samples. Each CDR3 is given without its conserved first and last residue. The order of the fields is V gene, J gene, CDR3 protein.

v_call: TRBV6-2/TRBV6-3; j_call: TRBJ2-7; cdr3_aa: ASSRTGISYEQY
v_call: TRBV6-2/TRBV6-3; j_call: TRBJ1-5; cdr3_aa: ASSPSGFHQPQH
v_call: TRBV28; j_call: TRBJ1-5; cdr3_aa: ASWNTGGNQPQH
v_call: TRBV11-2; j_call: TRBJ2-7; cdr3_aa: ASSLYLRISYEQY
v_call: TRBV5-6; j_call: TRBJ2-3; cdr3_aa: ASRLLRADTQY
v_call: TRBV12-3/TRBV12-4; j_call: TRBJ2-1; cdr3_aa: ASSENSGGSHNEQF
v_call: TRBV6-5; j_call: TRBJ1-3; cdr3_aa: ASSYDGLGNTIY
v_call: TRBV10-3; j_call: TRBJ1-5; cdr3_aa: AIAQGSNQPQH
v_call: TRBV7-2; j_call: TRBJ1-2; cdr3_aa: ASTLYLLGRGYT
v_call: TRBV6-2/TRBV6-3; j_call: TRBJ1-3; cdr3_aa: ASSYAQSSGNTIY
v_call: TRBV7-3; j_call: TRBJ1-5; cdr3_aa: ASSIGPNQPQH
v_call: TRBV19; j_call: TRBJ2-1; cdr3_aa: ASSIVPTSGGANEQF